What follows are 17 T cell receptor beta chains derived from one specimen sequenced in a study of T cell responses to AZD1222 COVID-19 vaccine. This table comes from immunoSEQ multiplex PCR, and its TCRdb copy is limited to in-frame clones, with some not included. The sample shows 150,000 to 200,000 clones, 93% of them seen only once. The material sequenced was peripheral blood, taken on day 0 of AZD1222 vaccination. The receptors come from an adult in good health.

Points on this clone: The same CDR3 also results from other DNA sequences found in this sample. V and J are TRBV28 and TRBJ1-2, with no clear D. The CDR3 extends over 12 amino acids. Germline CDR1 and CDR2: MDHEN and SYDVKM. Trimming shortened V by 8 bases and J by 8 bases, and 15 bases separated the two germline ends. CDR3 coding DNA: TGTGCCAGCTCTTTCCTGAGGTACGGCTACACCTTC. Residues: CASSFLRYGYTF.

This clone appeared once. The chain links TRBV2 to TRBJ2-3, with 8 bases lining up with TRBD1. The V and J ends lost 7 bases and 8 bases, in that order; junction bases with no gene match: 8. The length of the CDR3 is 13 residues. Germline CDR1 is SNHLY and CDR2 is FYNNEI. CDR3 region: CASTGQVQGTQYF. CDR3 in DNA: TGTGCCAGCACGGGACAGGTACAAGGTACGCAGTATTTT.

A single count supports this clone. The rearrangement uses TRBV4-1 and TRBJ1-5; 7 bases fit TRBD1. The ends lost 4 bases at V and 4 bases at J; junction bases unmatched: 10. The CDR3 totals 16 residues. From germline, CDR1 is MGHRA and CDR2 YSYEKL. The CDR3 DNA sequence: TGCGCCAGCAGCCCCCGGCTGGGACAGCCTAATCAGCCCCAGCATTTT. Amino acids: CASSPRLGQPNQPQHF.

This chain joins TRBV12-5 and TRBJ2-1; D not resolved. This CDR3 contains 16 residues. V lost 3 bases, J lost 0 bases, and 12 bases lay in between. Per germline, CDR1 LGHNT and CDR2 FRNRAP. The CDR3 sequence: CASGFPYKSSYNEQFF. DNA for the CDR3: TGTGCTAGTGGTTTCCCTTATAAGAGCTCCTACAATGAGCAGTTCTTC.

The chain uses TRBV7-3 and TRBJ1-1, with a tentative D call TRBD1 (6 bases). The germline V and J ends were trimmed by 1 base and 1 base, with 7 bases remaining between them. The CDR3 is 14 amino acids. Germline lookup yields CDR1 SGHTA and CDR2 FQGTGA. As DNA, the CDR3 is TGTGCCAGCAGCTTAAGGGACACGAACACTGAAGCTTTCTTT. Protein product: CASSLRDTNTEAFF.

The chain has TRBV3-1 (or the pseudogene TRBV3-2) and TRBJ1-1; D might be TRBD1 (5 bases). Germline lookup yields CDR1 LGHDT and CDR2 YNNKEL (reference sequence). The CDR3 extends over 16 amino acids. The germline V and J ends were trimmed by 0 bases and 4 bases, with 15 bases remaining between them. CDR3 nucleotides: TGTGCCAGCAGCCAAGAGAGGAGTGGGGCAGTCACTGAAGCTTTCTTT. It codes for CASSQERSGAVTEAFF.

V usage is TRBV11-3 and J usage is TRBJ2-3; TRBD1 matches 9 bases. Germline assignment: CDR1 SGHNT and CDR2 YENEEA. CDR3 length: 15 amino acids. Germline trimming cut 5 bases from V and 1 base from J; bases unmatched to any gene: 4. For the CDR3, the DNA is TGTGCCAGCAGCGTCGGGACAGGGCGCACAGATACGCAGTATTTT. It codes for CASSVGTGRTDTQYF.

This chain joins TRBV19 and TRBJ1-2; a possible D gene is TRBD1 (6 bases). The CDR3 loop spans 13 amino acids. Germline CDR1 reads LNHDA; CDR2 reads SQIVND (reference sequence). The V and J ends lost 7 bases and 7 bases respectively, with 16 bases between them. CDR3 DNA: TGTGCCAGTACATGGCGGGGGGGCTCTGGCTACACCTTC. Its protein is CASTWRGGSGYTF.

The rearrangement links TRBV6-6 to TRBJ2-1; 8 bases fit TRBD1. This CDR3 has 16 amino acids. In germline, CDR1 is MNHNY, CDR2 SVGAGI (reference sequence). V dropped 5 bases and J dropped 2; count of bases not matched to a gene: 8. CDR3 sequence (DNA): TGTGCCAGCAGTCGAACCGGGACAGGAACCTACAATGAGCAGTTCTTC. Translation gives CASSRTGTGTYNEQFF.

V usage is TRBV2 and J usage is TRBJ2-3; 9 bases align to TRBD2. V lost 3 bases and J lost 1; bases outside the gene matches: 8. The CDR3 covers 17 residues. The V gene's germline CDR1 is SNHLY and CDR2 FYNNEI. The CDR3 is CASSERGGYHGTDTQYF. CDR3 DNA: TGTGCCAGCAGTGAGCGGGGGGGGTATCATGGCACAGATACGCAGTATTTT. The full variable domain, in which reference TRBV2 and TRBJ2-3 provide the parts outside the CDR3, is EPEVTQTPSHQVTQMGQEVILRCVPISNHLYFYWYRQILGQKVEFLVSFYNNEISEKSEIFDDQFSVERPDGSNFTLKIRSTKLEDSAMYFCASSERGGYHGTDTQYFGPGTRLTVL.

This sequence joins TRBV27 and TRBJ2-1; 8 nucleotides line up with TRBD1. V was clipped by 3 bases and J by 9 bases; unmatched bases: 4. This CDR3 has 13 amino acids. Germline loops: CDR1 MNHEY, CDR2 SMNVEV (reference sequence). The CDR3 reads CASSLQGAGEQFF. The CDR3 bases are TGTGCCAGCAGTTTGCAGGGGGCTGGTGAGCAGTTCTTC.

The chain employs TRBV10-2 and TRBJ1-2; weak D call: TRBD1 (5 bases). Trimming stripped 0 bases from V and 3 bases from J, with 14 bases between. Per the germline V gene, CDR1 is WSHSY and CDR2 is SAAADI. CDR3 length equals 16 residues. CDR3 nucleotides: TGCGCCAGCAGTGAGTCGGGGACGGGACTCTACTATGGCTACACCTTC. Its translation: CASSESGTGLYYGYTF.

The gene calls are TRBV10-3 and TRBJ1-4; D uncertain. The CDR3 consists of 12 residues. V lost 4 bases and J lost 6, with 6 bases in between. From germline, CDR1 is ENHRY and CDR2 SYGVKD. The CDR3 loop is CAISGSDEKLFF. CDR3 bases: TGTGCCATCAGTGGATCGGATGAAAAACTGTTTTTT.

This rearrangement joins TRBV9 to TRBJ1-2, with TRBD1 identical over 9 bases. J was trimmed by 4 bases and V by 2 bases; bases with no gene match: 3. The CDR3 extends over 14 amino acids. In germline, CDR1 is SGDLS, CDR2 YYNGEE. The CDR3 region has the DNA TGTGCCAGCAGCGTGGGACAGGGCACCTATGGCTACACCTTC. Protein sequence: CASSVGQGTYGYTF.

This clone is a singleton in its sample. V is TRBV18 and J is TRBJ1-4, with D uncertain. V lost 0 bases and J lost 6, with 8 bases in between. Germline values: CDR1 KGHSH, CDR2 LQKENI. This CDR3 is 14 amino acids long. CDR3 sequence (DNA): TGTGCCAGCTCACCACCAGGTGGGGATGAAAAACTGTTTTTT. This codes for CASSPPGGDEKLFF.

The chain links TRBV19 to TRBJ1-4; D remains unclear. This CDR3 is built from 12 residues. V lost 5 bases and J lost 4, with 5 bases in between. CDR1 is LNHDA, CDR2 SQIVND, per germline (reference sequence). CDR3 region: CASSYSNEKLFF. DNA for the CDR3: TGTGCCAGTAGTTACAGTAATGAAAAACTGTTTTTT. The entire variable domain, with the rest obtained from reference TRBV19 and TRBJ1-4, is as follows: DGGITQSPKYLFRKEGQNVTLSCEQNLNHDAMYWYRQDPGQGLRLIYYSQIVNDFQKGDIAEGYSVSREKKESFPLTVTSAQKNPTAFYLCASSYSNEKLFFGSGTQLSVL.

This rearrangement joins TRBV4-2 to TRBJ2-3; D might be TRBD1 or TRBD2, each matching 5 bases. The CDR3 length is 16 residues. The V gene lost 2 bases and the J gene lost 4 bases, with 16 bases spanning the gap. Germline lookup yields CDR1 LGHNA and CDR2 YNFKEQ. CDR3 in amino acids: CASSQTGAEPPDTQYF. The CDR3 DNA reads TGTGCCAGCAGCCAAACCGGGGCCGAGCCGCCAGATACGCAGTATTTT.